This passage covers 25 T cell receptor beta chains from one sample sequenced in a study of shared clonotypes between healthy human individuals. Naive CD8 isolation took CD45RO-negative cells positively selected for CCR7 and excluded terminally differentiated effector memory CD45RA+ cells. TCRdb's copy holds only in-frame clones and misses some; the assay was immunoSEQ multiplex PCR. The table records nearly 600,000 clones, 95% to 96% of them present only once. Sequencing was done on a sample of naive CD8+ T cells sorted from blood. These TCRs come from a woman in her thirties in good health.

The gene calls are TRBV5-4 and TRBJ1-3; unclear D gene. The germline V and J ends were trimmed by 2 bases and 3 bases, with 3 bases remaining between them. Germline V CDR1 and CDR2: SGHNT, YYREEE (reference sequence). This CDR3 comprises 12 residues. The DNA of the CDR3 is TGTGCCAGCAGCTTTGATGGAAACACCATATATTTT. Its translation is CASSFDGNTIYF.

The chain has TRBV29-1 and TRBJ2-7; D is unclear. Looked up from germline, CDR1 is SQVTM and CDR2 is ANQGSEA. This CDR3 region has 13 residues. Trimming shortened V by 5 bases and J by 3 bases, and 14 bases separated the two germline ends. The CDR3 bases are TGCAGCGTTTCGGGCACCGAGCTCTACGAGCAGTACTTC. Translation: CSVSGTELYEQYF.

V is TRBV4-1 and J is TRBJ2-1, with 9 bases identical to TRBD1. Germline trimming cut 2 bases from V and 7 bases from J; bases unmatched to any gene: 9. Germline-derived CDR1 and CDR2 are MGHRA and YSYEKL. The CDR3 covers 16 residues. The CDR3 DNA follows: TGCGCCAGCAGCCAACGACAGGGGGGCTCCGTTAATGAGCAGTTCTTC. It codes for CASSQRQGGSVNEQFF.

The chain links TRBV28 to TRBJ1-3, with D uncertain. CDR3 size: 15 residues. Germline V gene lookup returns CDR1 MDHEN and CDR2 SYDVKM. Trimming pared 2 bases from V and 0 bases from J, leaving 8 bases between. CDR3 loop: CASSLDYSSGNTIYF. In nucleotides, the CDR3 is TGTGCCAGCAGTTTAGACTATTCCTCTGGAAACACCATATATTTT.

The chain links TRBV19 to TRBJ2-1, with 7 bases matching TRBD1. Per germline, CDR1 LNHDA and CDR2 SQIVND (reference sequence). Trimming removed 7 bases from V and 2 bases from J; junction bases left unmatched: 5. This CDR3 contains 14 residues. The CDR3 DNA sequence: TGTGCCAGTACAGGGACAGTTCCCTACAATGAGCAGTTCTTC. It codes for CASTGTVPYNEQFF.

This clone was detected once. This sequence joins TRBV28 and TRBJ2-3; 10 nucleotides match TRBD2. The CDR3 is made up of 19 amino acids. Unmatched junction bases numbered 14, after V lost 3 bases and J lost 2 bases. From germline, CDR1 is MDHEN and CDR2 SYDVKM. This CDR3 reads CASSLGAAGLAPFTDTQYF. The CDR3 DNA reads TGTGCCAGCAGTTTGGGCGCTGCGGGACTAGCGCCTTTCACAGATACGCAGTATTTT.

CDR3 DNA: TGTGCCAGCAGTTCCGGGGGGAACTATGGCTACACCTTC. Protein: CASSSGGNYGYTF. The chain recombines TRBV27 with TRBJ1-2; D perhaps matches TRBD1 (5 bases). Looked up from germline, CDR1 is MNHEY and CDR2 is SMNVEV (reference sequence). Trimming left V 4 bases short and J 2 bases short, with 8 bases between. CDR3 length: 13 residues.

The V gene is TRBV19, the J gene TRBJ2-3, with 8 bases identical to TRBD2. V lost 1 base, J lost 5 bases, and 11 bases stayed unmatched. Germline CDR1 and CDR2: LNHDA and SQIVND (reference sequence). CDR3 length: 17 amino acids. The CDR3 loop reads CASSIGSGSGILDTQYF. CDR3 in DNA: TGTGCCAGTAGTATAGGTTCGGGTAGCGGGATTCTAGATACGCAGTATTTT. The whole variable domain, filled in from reference TRBV19 and TRBJ2-3, reads DGGITQSPKYLFRKEGQNVTLSCEQNLNHDAMYWYRQDPGQGLRLIYYSQIVNDFQKGDIAEGYSVSREKKESFPLTVTSAQKNPTAFYLCASSIGSGSGILDTQYFGPGTRLTVL.

The rearrangement links TRBV28 to TRBJ2-1, with 10 bases identical to TRBD2. Germline V gene data show CDR1 as MDHEN and CDR2 as SYDVKM. The CDR3 extends over 14 amino acids. After removal of 6 bases from V and 3 bases from J, the junction contained 2 bases not matched to a gene. CDR3 nucleotides: TGTGCCAGCAGACTAGCGGGATACTACAATGAGCAGTTCTTC. This gives the protein CASRLAGYYNEQFF.

CDR3 protein: CASTFSTVAGAGETQYF. CDR3 nucleotide sequence: TGTGCCAGCACCTTTTCCACAGTGGCGGGAGCAGGAGAGACCCAGTACTTC. The V call is TRBV7-9, the J call TRBJ2-5; 7 nucleotides agree with TRBD2. Unmatched junction bases numbered 18, after V lost 7 bases and J lost 4 bases. The germline V gene has CDR1 SEHNR and CDR2 FQNEAQ (reference sequence). The CDR3 consists of 17 residues.

The chain uses TRBV19 and TRBJ2-7, with 7 bases identical to TRBD2. V shed 3 bases and J 6 bases; nucleotides not matched to a gene: 8. The CDR3 totals 14 residues. The germline gives CDR1 LNHDA, CDR2 SQIVND (reference sequence). The CDR3 is CASSIGLDATEQYF. The DNA of the CDR3 is TGTGCCAGTAGTATCGGACTAGATGCAACCGAGCAGTACTTC.

This chain uses TRBV28 with TRBJ2-1, with 12 bases matching TRBD2. The germline V gene encodes CDR1 MDHEN and CDR2 SYDVKM. The CDR3 extends over 16 amino acids. V was pared by 7 bases and J by 8 bases, with 12 bases of the junction left unmatched. The DNA for the CDR3 is TGTGCCAGCAATTTCCAGACTAGCGGGAGTGTCGATGAGCAGTTCTTC. Translated: CASNFQTSGSVDEQFF.

V and J are TRBV28 and TRBJ1-1; D is unresolved. The CDR3 length is 13 residues. The V and J ends lost 1 base and 3 bases respectively, with 6 bases between them. Germline CDR1 is MDHEN and CDR2 is SYDVKM. The CDR3 coding sequence is TGTGCCAGCAGTTTATTATCGGACACTGAAGCTTTCTTT. It specifies CASSLLSDTEAFF.

V is TRBV27 and J is TRBJ2-7; no clear D. Deletions cut 6 bases from V and 1 base from J, with 13 bases between. The V gene's germline CDR1 is MNHEY and CDR2 SMNVEV (reference sequence). The CDR3 has 14 amino acids. CDR3 region: CASSFNGGSYEQYF. CDR3 DNA: TGTGCCAGCAGCTTCAACGGTGGGTCCTACGAGCAGTACTTC.

The chain joins TRBV10-3 to TRBJ2-1, with D possibly being TRBD2 (5 bases). The CDR3 is 15 amino acids. Germline CDR1 reads ENHRY; CDR2 reads SYGVKD. The V and J ends lost 2 bases and 0 bases respectively, with 8 bases between them. The CDR3: CAISEGRDSYNEQFF. The CDR3 nucleotides are TGTGCCATCAGTGAGGGGAGAGACTCCTACAATGAGCAGTTCTTC.

The chain combines TRBV9 with TRBJ2-2, with TRBD2 matching over 7 bases. The CDR3 runs to 15 residues. Germline V gives CDR1 SGDLS, CDR2 YYNGEE. V was clipped by 0 bases and J by 6 bases; unmatched bases: 5. The DNA for the CDR3 is TGTGCCAGCAGCGTAGGGACTAGTCGGGCCGGGGAGCTGTTTTTT. Translating it yields CASSVGTSRAGELFF.

The chain recombines TRBV19 with TRBJ2-7; D remains ambiguous. Germline CDR1 reads LNHDA; CDR2 reads SQIVND (reference sequence). The CDR3 sequence is 14 residues long. V was cut by 1 base and J by 1 base, with 8 bases left in between. The CDR3 DNA is TGTGCCAGTAGTATAGGTACGTTGTCCTACGAGCAGTACTTC. Encoded protein: CASSIGTLSYEQYF.

The chain links TRBV6-1 to TRBJ2-7, with D unresolved. V was cut by 1 base and J by 3 bases, with 10 bases left in between. Germline V lookup: CDR1 MNHNS, CDR2 SASEGT. This CDR3 has 14 amino acids. CDR3 coding DNA: TGTGCCAGCAGTGAAGTGGGAAAGGGCTACGAGCAGTACTTC. It codes for CASSEVGKGYEQYF.

This chain connects TRBV7-9 to TRBJ2-1; 8 bases align to TRBD1. CDR1 and CDR2 from the germline V gene are SEHNR and FQNEAQ (reference sequence). The CDR3 has 15 residues. The V segment lost 0 bases and the J segment 8 bases; nucleotides outside the gene matches: 6. The CDR3 is CASSLATGGFYEQFF. Written as DNA, the CDR3 is TGTGCCAGCAGCTTAGCAACAGGGGGGTTCTATGAGCAGTTCTTC.

V and J are TRBV27 and TRBJ2-5; D call uncertain. CDR1 is MNHEY and CDR2 is SMNVEV in the germline V gene (reference sequence). The V and J ends lost 3 bases and 2 bases respectively, with 13 bases between them. The CDR3 spans 15 residues. The CDR3 DNA follows: TGTGCCAGCAGTTTGATGGGGTTACATCAAGAGACCCAGTACTTC. The encoded protein is CASSLMGLHQETQYF.

The rearrangement uses TRBV7-9 and TRBJ2-2, with 9 positions matching TRBD2. This CDR3 is 16 amino acids long. CDR1 is SEHNR, CDR2 FQNEAQ, per germline (reference sequence). V dropped 0 bases and J dropped 4; count of bases not matched to a gene: 3. The CDR3 here is CASSLALAGPTGELFF. The CDR3 region has the DNA TGTGCCAGCAGCTTAGCGCTAGCGGGGCCCACCGGGGAGCTGTTTTTT.

This clone appeared once. The chain uses TRBV5-1 and TRBJ2-2; no definite D call. Germline V gene data show CDR1 as SGHRS and CDR2 as YFSETQ. The V end lost 2 bases, the J end lost 2 bases, and 13 bases lay between the germline ends. The CDR3 is 16 residues long. CDR3 nucleotides: TGCGCCAGCAGCTTAGGGATCTCGACAAACACCGGGGAGCTGTTTTTT. Translation gives CASSLGISTNTGELFF.

About this clone itself: The sample contains more than one DNA sequence encoding this CDR3. This chain connects TRBV28 to TRBJ2-7, with D hard to call. V was trimmed by 3 bases and J by 4 bases, leaving 7 bases between them. The CDR3 extends over 12 amino acids. CDR1 MDHEN and CDR2 SYDVKM come from the germline V gene. CDR3 amino acids: CASSFAAYEQYF. CDR3 DNA sequence: TGTGCCAGCAGTTTTGCAGCTTACGAGCAGTACTTC.

The rearrangement joins TRBV25-1 to TRBJ2-2; D not resolved. Germline CDR1 MGHDK, CDR2 SYGVNS. CDR3 length: 15 residues. V gave up 6 bases and J gave up 5 bases, with 16 bases separating them. This CDR3 reads CASSNLGYETGELFF. DNA for the CDR3: TGTGCCAGCAGCAATCTCGGATACGAGACCGGGGAGCTGTTTTTT. Full variable domain (outside the CDR3, taken from reference TRBV25-1 and TRBJ2-2): EADIYQTPRYLVIGTGKKITLECSQTMGHDKMYWYQQDPGMELHLIHYSYGVNSTEKGDLSSESTVSRIRTEHFPLTLESARPSHTSQYLCASSNLGYETGELFFGEGSRLTVL.

V is TRBV7-9 and J is TRBJ2-5; D possibly matches TRBD1 or TRBD2 (7 bases each). This CDR3 has 16 amino acids. Per the germline V gene, CDR1 is SEHNR and CDR2 is FQNEAQ (reference sequence). V was clipped by 6 bases and J by 0 bases, with 17 bases between them. DNA of the CDR3: TGTGCCAGCAGGGGAAGCGGGACAGCGGACCAAGAGACCCAGTACTTC. Translation: CASRGSGTADQETQYF.